The 32 T cell receptor beta chains reported below all come from one sample, sequenced in a study of identical twins. TCRdb ran MiXCR on the 5' RACE reads and lists one entry per CDR3 protein. Of approximately 590,000 distinct CDR3 sequences in the sample, over 8.5% were seen once. The sample was also reused in another study, on yellow fever vaccine responses in identical twins.

The sequencing input was PBMCs. These receptors all stem from a woman aged 18-35 years in good health.

The genes are TRBV5-4 and TRBJ2-3, with D uncertain. V lost 4 bases and J 3 bases, leaving 9 bases between the germline ends. Germline V gives CDR1 SGHNT, CDR2 YYREEE (reference sequence). The CDR3 runs to 13 residues. The CDR3 region has the DNA TGTGCCAGCAGCAGACGACTGACAGATACGCAGTATTTT. Amino acids: CASSRRLTDTQYF. The full variable domain, with the rest looked up from reference TRBV5-4 and TRBJ2-3, is ETGVTQSPTHLIKTRGQQVTLRCSSQSGHNTVSWYQQALGQGPQFIFQYYREEENGRGNFPPRFSGLQFPNYSSELNVNALELDDSALYLCASSRRLTDTQYFGPGTRLTVL.

Ten or more counts support this clonotype. The chain joins TRBV10-3 to TRBJ2-7; 7 nucleotides line up with TRBD2. This CDR3 is built from 15 residues. From germline, CDR1 is ENHRY and CDR2 SYGVKD. The junction had 13 bases not matched to a gene; V was cut back by 10 bases and J by 1 base. CDR3 loop: CATSSSAGESYEQYF. The CDR3 DNA reads TGTGCCACCTCTTCCTCCGCGGGGGAATCCTACGAGCAGTACTTC.

This clonotype was counted many times. The chain links TRBV5-1 to TRBJ2-3; no reliable D call. The V end was cut by 4 bases, the J end by 0 bases, with 9 bases between. Germline V gene data show CDR1 as SGHRS and CDR2 as YFSETQ. The CDR3 consists of 14 residues. The CDR3 nucleotides are TGCGCCAGCAGCCCATCTCCTAGCACAGATACGCAGTATTTT. Translating gives CASSPSPSTDTQYF.

This clonotype has just a few counts. V and J are TRBV9 and TRBJ1-4; possibly TRBD1 for D (5 bases). Germline CDR1 reads SGDLS; CDR2 reads YYNGEE. The CDR3 is 15 amino acids. Trimming left V 3 bases short and J 6 bases short, with 15 bases between. The CDR3 DNA reads TGTGCCAGCAGCGCAGCCGGGGGAGGGTATGAAAAACTGTTTTTT. Its protein product is CASSAAGGGYEKLFF.

This clonotype was recorded a few times. This chain joins TRBV29-1 and TRBJ1-2; weak D call: TRBD1 (6 bases). The CDR3 is made up of 15 amino acids. CDR1 SQVTM and CDR2 ANQGSEA come from the germline V gene. V lost 3 bases and J 0 bases, leaving 14 bases between the germline ends. The CDR3 sequence: CSVDRGTSTNYGYTF. Here the CDR3 DNA reads TGCAGCGTTGATAGGGGGACGTCAACTAACTATGGCTACACCTTC.

The chain uses TRBV29-1 and TRBJ2-6, with D unresolved. The CDR3 loop spans 17 amino acids. Germline values: CDR1 SQVTM, CDR2 ANQGSEA. The V end lost 6 bases, the J end lost 0 bases, and 18 bases lay between the germline ends. CDR3 in amino acids: CSVAGRSAPSGANVLTF. CDR3 DNA: TGCAGCGTCGCCGGACGGAGCGCTCCCTCTGGGGCCAACGTCCTGACTTTC.

This clonotype has just a few counts. Written as DNA, the CDR3 is TGTGCCAGCAACCTTCGGAGTGGGAGGGGTGGCGACGAGCAGTACTTC. Translation gives CASNLRSGRGGDEQYF. This chain uses TRBV27 with TRBJ2-7, with TRBD2 matching over 7 bases. CDR1 and CDR2 (germline): MNHEY, SMNVEV (reference sequence). J was trimmed by 5 bases and V by 7 bases; bases with no gene match: 17. The CDR3 has 16 residues.

This clonotype was counted between two and nine times. The chain couples TRBV10-3 to TRBJ2-7, with 7 bases identical to TRBD1. The CDR3 covers 13 residues. Looked up from germline, CDR1 is ENHRY and CDR2 is SYGVKD. Trimming cost V 7 bases and J 2 bases; bases outside gene matches: 5. CDR3 residues: CAIKGQQAYEQYF. CDR3 in DNA: TGTGCCATCAAGGGACAGCAGGCCTACGAGCAGTACTTC.

The genes are TRBV6-1 and TRBJ2-7; D might be TRBD1 (5 bases). V lost 3 bases and J lost 3, with 12 bases in between. Germline-derived CDR1 and CDR2 are MNHNS and SASEGT. CDR3 length equals 14 residues. The CDR3 loop is CASSDKGLGYEQYF. DNA of the CDR3: TGTGCCAGCAGTGATAAGGGGTTGGGCTACGAGCAGTACTTC.

The V gene is TRBV2, the J gene TRBJ2-5; no definite D call. The CDR3 totals 17 residues. Germline CDR1 SNHLY, CDR2 FYNNEI. V was clipped by 1 base and J by 5 bases, with 20 bases between them. The CDR3 DNA is TGTGCCAGCAGTGAAGATTTTTGGCAGATAATTCACGAGACCCAGTACTTC. Protein: CASSEDFWQIIHETQYF.

This clonotype was found many times. The rearrangement joins TRBV7-2 to TRBJ2-7; D may be TRBD1 or TRBD2 (5 bases each). Germline V gives CDR1 SGHTA, CDR2 FQGNSA. The CDR3 totals 14 residues. Trimming took 3 bases from V and 3 from J, leaving 12 bases between them. The CDR3 DNA reads as TGTGCCAGCAGCTTTACGGGACCCGACTACGAGCAGTACTTC. Its protein is CASSFTGPDYEQYF.

Note on this clonotype: Germline and junction disagree at one end, which may indicate a read error. The chain links TRBV9 to TRBJ2-5; TRBD2 aligns across 13 bases. This CDR3 is built from 17 residues. Per germline, CDR1 SGDLS and CDR2 YYNGEE. The CDR3 DNA reads TGTTCCAGCAGCCCACGGACTAGCGGGAGCGTTCTGAAGACCCAGTACTTC. Amino acid sequence: CSSSPRTSGSVLKTQYF.

This clonotype has ten or more counts. This rearrangement joins TRBV2 to TRBJ1-2, with no clear D. Trimming cost V 5 bases and J 5 bases, with 9 bases left between them. The CDR3 contains 12 residues. Germline-derived CDR1 and CDR2 are SNHLY and FYNNEI. The CDR3 DNA sequence: TGTGCCAGCAGTCCTGAGGATTATGGCTACACCTTC. This encodes CASSPEDYGYTF.

The rearrangement links TRBV4-2 to TRBJ1-1; no definite D call. Trimming took off 0 bases at V and 1 base at J, with 12 bases between the two ends. The length of the CDR3 is 16 residues. In germline, CDR1 is LGHNA, CDR2 YNFKEQ. CDR3 loop: CASSQDRWQRNTEAFF. The CDR3 DNA sequence: TGTGCCAGCAGCCAAGATCGCTGGCAGAGGAACACTGAAGCTTTCTTT.

This rearrangement joins TRBV5-5 to TRBJ2-3, with D uncertain. V was clipped by 3 bases and J by 2 bases, with 13 bases between them. The CDR3 runs 15 residues. Per germline, CDR1 SGHKS and CDR2 YYEKEE (reference sequence). Here the CDR3 reads CASSSGAQFTDTQYF. As DNA, the CDR3 is TGTGCCAGCAGCTCAGGAGCCCAATTCACAGATACGCAGTATTTT.

This clonotype showed up many times. The V and J genes are TRBV5-1 and TRBJ1-5; 7 nucleotides agree with TRBD1. V was clipped by 4 bases and J by 0 bases; unmatched bases: 4. This CDR3 is 15 amino acids long. Germline values: CDR1 SGHRS, CDR2 YFSETQ. CDR3 sequence (DNA): TGCGCCAGCAGCGAGACAGGGAATAGCAATCAGCCCCAGCATTTT. Translation gives CASSETGNSNQPQHF.

In its sample, this clonotype was seen a few times. The gene calls are TRBV6-2 or TRBV6-3 and TRBJ2-7; a possible D gene is TRBD1 (6 bases). This CDR3 is 14 amino acids long. Trimming cost V 6 bases and J 1 base, with 13 bases left between them. CDR1 and CDR2 from the germline V gene are MNHEY and SVGEGT. CDR3 loop: CASRVRQASYEQYF. CDR3 sequence (DNA): TGTGCCAGCAGAGTGAGACAGGCGTCCTACGAGCAGTACTTC.

The table lists this clonotype with a few counts. The rearrangement joins TRBV29-1 to TRBJ2-3; weak D call: TRBD2 (6 bases). V shed 4 bases and J shed 0 bases, with 11 bases lying between them. The CDR3 is made up of 14 amino acids. The germline V gene encodes CDR1 SQVTM and CDR2 ANQGSEA. The CDR3 spells CSVGVAVSTDTQYF. CDR3 DNA sequence: TGCAGCGTTGGAGTAGCGGTTAGCACAGATACGCAGTATTTT.

The rearrangement uses TRBV10-3 and TRBJ2-5, with 10 bases that match TRBD1. Germline loops: CDR1 ENHRY, CDR2 SYGVKD. The V segment lost 2 bases and the J segment 4 bases; nucleotides outside the gene matches: 4. The CDR3 has 15 amino acids. The CDR3, as DNA: TGTGCCATCAGTGAGCCCGGGACAGGGGCAGAGACCCAGTACTTC. Its translation is CAISEPGTGAETQYF.

The gene calls are TRBV11-2 and TRBJ2-1, with TRBD2 matching 8 bases. Germline V gene data show CDR1 as SGHAT and CDR2 as FQNNGV. Trimming removed 5 bases from V and 5 bases from J; junction bases left unmatched: 14. CDR3 size: 17 residues. CDR3 amino acids: CASSQIRGSGVHNEQFF. The CDR3 DNA is TGTGCCAGCAGCCAAATTCGGGGTAGCGGGGTACACAATGAGCAGTTCTTC.

This clonotype was found many times. V usage is TRBV7-2 and J usage is TRBJ2-3, with D perhaps being TRBD1 or TRBD2 (5 bases each). Germline V gives CDR1 SGHTA, CDR2 FQGNSA. Trimming cost V 2 bases and J 6 bases, with 12 bases left between them. CDR3 length: 14 amino acids. CDR3 sequence (DNA): TGTGCCAGCAGCTTAATGGGGGAAGGGGATACGCAGTATTTT. This translates into CASSLMGEGDTQYF.

The V gene is TRBV3-1, the J gene TRBJ1-5; D is perhaps TRBD1 (5 bases). V dropped 5 bases and J dropped 7 bases, with 15 bases sitting between them. The germline CDR1 and CDR2 sequences are LGHDT and YNNKEL (reference sequence). The CDR3 consists of 14 residues. In nucleotides, the CDR3 is TGTGCCAGCAGCAGGGGCCAGTTCGGCCAGCCCCAGCATTTT. Translated, it gives CASSRGQFGQPQHF. Looking up the rest from reference TRBV3-1 and TRBJ1-5 gives the full variable domain: DTAVSQTPKYLVTQMGNDKSIKCEQNLGHDTMYWYKQDSKKFLKIMFSYNNKELIINETVPNRFSPKSPDKAHLNLHINSLELGDSAVYFCASSRGQFGQPQHFGDGTRLSIL.

This clonotype has just one count. This chain joins TRBV7-2 and TRBJ2-5; 9 bases fit TRBD2. Per germline, CDR1 SGHTA and CDR2 FQGNSA. Losses at the gene ends were 1 base for V and 9 bases for J; bases not matched to a gene: 12. This CDR3 is 16 amino acids long. DNA of the CDR3: TGTGCCAGCAGCTTAGTAGCTAGCGGGGTCCTAGTGGCCCAGTACTTC. Its protein product is CASSLVASGVLVAQYF.

The chain is built from TRBV12-3 or TRBV12-4 and TRBJ1-1; no reliable D call. The CDR3 sequence is 12 residues long. V shed 5 bases and J shed 3 bases, with 7 bases lying between them. CDR3 loop: CASSPLDTEAFF. CDR3 nucleotide sequence: TGTGCCAGCAGTCCACTTGACACTGAAGCTTTCTTT.

Only a few counts were recorded for this clonotype. This chain connects TRBV5-4 to TRBJ2-2; a possible D gene is TRBD2 (5 bases). This CDR3 is built from 17 residues. From germline, CDR1 is SGHNT and CDR2 YYREEE (reference sequence). The V and J ends lost 0 bases and 5 bases respectively, with 17 bases between them. As DNA, the CDR3 is TGTGCCAGCAGCTTGGAGGTCGGCAGTCGAGGGACCGGGGAGCTGTTTTTT. Amino acid sequence: CASSLEVGSRGTGELFF. The whole variable domain, remainder taken from reference TRBV5-4 and TRBJ2-2, is ETGVTQSPTHLIKTRGQQVTLRCSSQSGHNTVSWYQQALGQGPQFIFQYYREEENGRGNFPPRFSGLQFPNYSSELNVNALELDDSALYLCASSLEVGSRGTGELFFGEGSRLTVL.

This CDR3 reads CASSLGSRGANEQYF. Here the CDR3 DNA reads TGTGCCAGCAGCTTAGGGTCGCGGGGCGCGAACGAGCAGTACTTC. This sequence joins TRBV7-2 and TRBJ2-7, with D perhaps matching TRBD2 (6 bases). Germline CDR1 SGHTA, CDR2 FQGNSA. Trimming shortened V by 1 base and J by 5 bases, and 15 bases separated the two germline ends. The CDR3 has 15 residues.

This sequence joins TRBV20-1 and TRBJ2-1, with 7 bases aligning to TRBD2. In germline, CDR1 is DFQATT, CDR2 SNEGSKA (reference sequence). The ends lost 7 bases at V and 0 bases at J; junction bases unmatched: 12. This CDR3 spans 16 amino acids. The CDR3 protein is CSGREIAGVSYNEQFF. DNA of the CDR3: TGCAGTGGGCGCGAAATAGCGGGCGTCTCCTACAATGAGCAGTTCTTC.

At least ten counts were recorded for this clonotype. The V and J genes are TRBV28 and TRBJ2-1; a possible D gene is TRBD2 (5 bases). CDR1 and CDR2 from the germline V gene are MDHEN and SYDVKM. The V gene lost 3 bases and the J gene lost 7 bases, with 16 bases spanning the gap. This CDR3 has 15 amino acids. The CDR3 nucleotides read TGTGCCAGCAGTTTTCTTGACGGGAATGGGAATGAGCAGTTCTTC. Amino acid sequence: CASSFLDGNGNEQFF.

This clonotype showed up just a few times. The V call is TRBV20-1, the J call TRBJ2-1; D uncertain. Germline assignment: CDR1 DFQATT and CDR2 SNEGSKA (reference sequence). The CDR3 is made up of 15 amino acids. The ends were cut back, 0 bases at V and 3 bases at J, with 12 bases in the middle. This CDR3 is CSAREPTRLYNEQFF. CDR3 sequence (DNA): TGCAGTGCTAGAGAGCCCACCCGACTCTACAATGAGCAGTTCTTC.

This clonotype was seen ten or more times. The chain carries TRBV9 and TRBJ2-2; D is ambiguous. This CDR3 region has 15 residues. Germline CDR1 and CDR2: SGDLS and YYNGEE. V was shortened by 6 bases and J by 5 bases, with 17 bases between the two germline ends. Here the CDR3 DNA reads TGTGCCAGCACCCCGACGGATCAGCCGACCGGGGAGCTGTTTTTT. This codes for CASTPTDQPTGELFF.

A few counts support this clonotype. V and J are TRBV7-9 and TRBJ1-5, with 10 nucleotides matching TRBD1. There are 15 residues in the CDR3. Germline V gene data show CDR1 as SEHNR and CDR2 as FQNEAQ (reference sequence). V shed 5 bases, J shed 6 bases, and the junction held 7 bases outside the gene matches. CDR3 protein: CASSIGQGDRQPQHF. CDR3 nucleotides: TGTGCCAGCAGCATAGGACAGGGGGATCGTCAGCCCCAGCATTTT.

This clonotype was seen a handful of times. The chain recombines TRBV27 with TRBJ2-7, with 14 bases lining up with TRBD2. This CDR3 has 16 residues. Germline V gene data show CDR1 as MNHEY and CDR2 as SMNVEV (reference sequence). V lost 6 bases and J lost 3; bases outside the gene matches: 7. The CDR3 spells CASSGTGTSGSYEQYF. In DNA form, the CDR3 reads TGTGCCAGCAGCGGCACTGGGACTAGCGGGAGCTACGAGCAGTACTTC.